The clone carrying this T cell receptor (beta chain) is a singleton in its sample. Sequencing used immunoSEQ multiplex PCR; TCRdb keeps in-frame clones, though not all of them. The repertoire holds about 74,000 clones, about nine tenths seen once, with approximately 9% in the top ten. Unmatched junction bases numbered 10, after V lost 5 bases and J lost 5 bases. This CDR3 is built from 16 residues. The germline V gene has CDR1 SGHDN and CDR2 FVKESK. The record originates from a study of blood T cell repertoires in COVID-19. Turning to the study itself: Nucleic acid was either cDNA or gDNA, and it came from T cells, B-cell-depleted T cells, or PBMCs.

The receptor was derived from a human donor in a cohort sampled during active COVID-19. Material: peripheral blood. This chain uses TRBV14 with TRBJ2-2; 8 nucleotides line up with TRBD2. The CDR3 sequence is CASSLLTSATTGELFF. DNA for the CDR3: TGTGCCAGCAGCTTATTGACTAGCGCAACGACCGGGGAGCTGTTTTTT. Looking up the rest from reference TRBV14 and TRBJ2-2 gives the full variable domain: EAGVTQFPSHSVIEKGQTVTLRCDPISGHDNLYWYRRVMGKEIKFLLHFVKESKQDESGMPNNRFLAERTGGTYSTLKVQPAELEDSGVYFCASSLLTSATTGELFFGEGSRLTVL.